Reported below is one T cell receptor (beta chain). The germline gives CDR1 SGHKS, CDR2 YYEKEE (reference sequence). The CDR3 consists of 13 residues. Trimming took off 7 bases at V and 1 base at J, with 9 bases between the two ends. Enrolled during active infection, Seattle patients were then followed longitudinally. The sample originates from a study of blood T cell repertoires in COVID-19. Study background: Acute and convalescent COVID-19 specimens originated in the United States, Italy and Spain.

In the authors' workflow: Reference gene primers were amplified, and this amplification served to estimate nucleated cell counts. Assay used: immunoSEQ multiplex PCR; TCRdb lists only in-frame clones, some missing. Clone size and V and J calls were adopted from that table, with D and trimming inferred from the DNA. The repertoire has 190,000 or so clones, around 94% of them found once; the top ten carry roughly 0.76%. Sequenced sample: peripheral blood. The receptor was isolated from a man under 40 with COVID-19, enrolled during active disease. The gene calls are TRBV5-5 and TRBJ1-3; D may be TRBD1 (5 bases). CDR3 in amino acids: CASQGGSGNTIYF. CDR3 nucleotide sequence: TGTGCCAGCCAGGGTGGTTCTGGAAACACCATATATTTT.